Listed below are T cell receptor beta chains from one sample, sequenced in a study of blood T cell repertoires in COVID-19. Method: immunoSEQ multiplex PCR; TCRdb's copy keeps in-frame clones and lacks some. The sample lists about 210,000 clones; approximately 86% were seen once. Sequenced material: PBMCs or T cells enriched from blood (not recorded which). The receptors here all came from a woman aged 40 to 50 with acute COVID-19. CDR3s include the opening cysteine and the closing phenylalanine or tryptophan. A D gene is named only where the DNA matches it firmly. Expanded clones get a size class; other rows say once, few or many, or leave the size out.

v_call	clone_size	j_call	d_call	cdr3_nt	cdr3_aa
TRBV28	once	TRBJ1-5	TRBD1	TGTGCCAGCACCACGGGACAGACCTATAGCAATCAGCCCCAGCATTTT	CASTTGQTYSNQPQHF
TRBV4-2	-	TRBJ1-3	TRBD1	TGTGCCAGCAGCCAAGACAGGGGGTCTGGAAACACCATATATTTT	CASSQDRGSGNTIYF
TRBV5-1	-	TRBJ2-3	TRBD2	TGCGCCAGCAGCTTGGGACTAGCGGGAAAGCGGGATACGCAGTATTTT	CASSLGLAGKRDTQYF
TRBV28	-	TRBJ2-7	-	TGTGCCAGCAGTCTAACAGTAGACTCCTACGAGCAGTACTTC	CASSLTVDSYEQYF
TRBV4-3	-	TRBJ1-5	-	TGCGCCAGCAGCCCCCCGAAGGCGAGGGCAAGGCCCCAGCATTTT	CASSPPKARARPQHF
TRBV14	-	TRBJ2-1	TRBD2	TGTGCCAGCAGCCAAGGGACTAGCGGGACGTACAATGAGCAGTTCTTC	CASSQGTSGTYNEQFF
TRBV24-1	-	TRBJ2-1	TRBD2	TGTGCCACCAGTGATAACGAAGAGGTAAGCGGGAGGGCTGGGAATGAGCAGTTCTTC	CATSDNEEVSGRAGNEQFF
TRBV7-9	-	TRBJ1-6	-	TGTGCCAGCAGCTTAGATGTCGGGGGGCGGTCACCCCTCCACTTT	CASSLDVGGRSPLHF
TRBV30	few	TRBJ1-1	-	TGTGCCTGGAGTCGGAGTAGCCTGAACACTGAAGCTTTCTTT	CAWSRSSLNTEAFF
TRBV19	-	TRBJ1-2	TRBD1	TGTGCCAGTAGCGGGGGGGACAGCTCAAACTATGGCTACACCTTC	CASSGGDSSNYGYTF
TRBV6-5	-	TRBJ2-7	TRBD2	TGTGCCAGCAGGGCGGGAGGGGACTACGAGCAGTACTTC	CASRAGGDYEQYF
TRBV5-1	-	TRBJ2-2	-	TGCGCCAGCAGCTTCGGGATTCTAAACACCGGGGAGCTGTTTTTT	CASSFGILNTGELFF
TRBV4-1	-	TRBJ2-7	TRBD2	TGCGCCAGCAGCCAAGATAATACCGGGACTAGCGGGAAGGTCTTC	CASSQDNTGTSGKVF
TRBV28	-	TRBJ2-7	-	TGTGCCAGCAGTTCGACTAGTCCCCGGTACGAGCAGTACTTC	CASSSTSPRYEQYF
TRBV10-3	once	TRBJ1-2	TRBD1	TGTGCCATCAGTGCGGGACAGGGGTTATATGGCTACACCTTC	CAISAGQGLYGYTF
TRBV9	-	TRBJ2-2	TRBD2	TGTGCCAGCAGCAAGGAGGTTAGCGGGAGAGGTAACACCGGGGAGCTGTTTTTT	CASSKEVSGRGNTGELFF
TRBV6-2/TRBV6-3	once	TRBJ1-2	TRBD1	TGTGCCAGCAGTTACACAGGGGGACTCCAAACCCGCTACACCTTC	CASSYTGGLQTRYTF
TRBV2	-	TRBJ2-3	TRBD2	TGTGCCACTTTACGGGAGGGAGATACGCAGTATTTT	CATLREGDTQYF
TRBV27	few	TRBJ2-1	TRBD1	TGTGCCAGCAGCCCGCCCTCCGGGACAGGGTTAAGGGAGCAGTTCTTC	CASSPPSGTGLREQFF
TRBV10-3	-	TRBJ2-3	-	TGTGCCATCAGTGTATCGGTGGTTAGCACAGATACGCAGTATTTT	CAISVSVVSTDTQYF
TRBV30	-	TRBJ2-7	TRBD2	TGTGCCTGGAGTAGCGGACTAGCGGGGGAGCAGTACTTC	CAWSSGLAGEQYF
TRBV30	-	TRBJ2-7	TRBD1	TGTGCCTGGAGTGTGGATCCTGACAGGGTAGAGCGGGAGCAGTACTTC	CAWSVDPDRVEREQYF
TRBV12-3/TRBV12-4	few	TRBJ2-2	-	TGTGCCAGTTTAAACAGTAACACCGGGGAGCTGTTTTTT	CASLNSNTGELFF
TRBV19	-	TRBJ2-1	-	TGTGCCAGTAGTACCGAGAGGGATGAGCAGTTCTTC	CASSTERDEQFF